This TCR beta chain was sequenced during a study of blood T cell repertoires in COVID-19. At the level of the study: There were acute and convalescent COVID-19 samples, and they came from the United States, Italy and Spain. T cells, B-cell-depleted T cells, or PBMCs provided the cDNA or gDNA that served as material.

In the source study's methods: The assay estimated nucleated cells by amplifying reference gene primers. Using immunoSEQ multiplex PCR, the repertoire was profiled, and TCRdb retains in-frame clones only, with some absent. Clonal size and the V and J genes are those of that table, whereas D and trimming came from the DNA. The top ten clones hold more than 5% of a sample with under 150,000 clones, more than 70% of them seen once. The CDR3 has 12 residues. Germline-derived CDR1 and CDR2 are LNHDA and SQIVND (reference sequence). V was shortened by 10 bases and J by 4 bases, with 13 bases between the two germline ends.

The chain recombines TRBV19 with TRBJ1-2, with D possibly TRBD1 on 6 matching bases. The sample taken for sequencing was peripheral blood. The TCR comes from a woman in her fifties or sixties with COVID-19, enrolled during active disease. The CDR3 loop is CATEQGVYGYTF. The DNA of the CDR3 is TGTGCCACTGAACAGGGCGTCTATGGCTACACCTTC. Supplemented by reference TRBV19 and TRBJ1-2, the full variable domain reads DGGITQSPKYLFRKEGQNVTLSCEQNLNHDAMYWYRQDPGQGLRLIYYSQIVNDFQKGDIAEGYSVSREKKESFPLTVTSAQKNPTAFYLCATEQGVYGYTFGSGTRLTVV.